This is a list of T cell receptor beta chains from one sample in a study of regulatory T cells in long-lasting Graves disease. TCRdb reprocessed the multiplex PCR reads via MiXCR and lists one record per CDR3 protein. This sample yields about 200,000 distinct CDR3 sequences, of which around 19% are seen a single time; about an eighth belongs to the top ten. The same data also contributed to another study, on T cells in Graves' hyperthyroidism and ophthalmopathy.

Sample: peripheral blood mononuclear cells (PBMCs), taken at new diagnosis, from a patient treated with antithyroid drugs. These receptor sequences come from a woman aged 25 to 39 with Graves disease. The CDR3 runs from the conserved cysteine through the conserved F or W. A D gene is named only where the DNA matches it firmly. Where a row states a size, it is once, few, many or the class of an expanded clone; other rows omit it.

many	.	TRBV11-2	TRBJ2-2	CASSPRRQAANTGELFF	TGTGCCAGCAGCCCGAGGCGCCAGGCCGCGAACACCGGGGAGCTGTTTTTT
.	TRBD1	TRBV15	TRBJ2-7	CATSRDWPFSGQGSYEQYF	TGTGCCACCAGCAGAGATTGGCCTTTCTCTGGACAGGGCTCCTACGAGCAGTACTTC
.	.	TRBV25-1	TRBJ2-7	CASSEYHSSYEQYF	TGTGCCAGCAGTGAATACCACAGCTCCTACGAGCAGTACTTC
many	.	TRBV5-1	TRBJ2-7	CASSLEQGYEQYF	TGCGCCAGCAGCTTGGAACAGGGCTACGAGCAGTACTTC
many	TRBD1	TRBV12-3/TRBV12-4	TRBJ2-1	CASSSRQGGEQFF	TGTGCCAGCAGTTCCCGACAGGGGGGTGAGCAGTTCTTC
few	.	TRBV3-1	TRBJ1-3	CASSQERKGSGNTIYF	TGTGCCAGCAGCCAAGAACGGAAAGGATCTGGAAACACCATATATTTT
many	TRBD2	TRBV29-1	TRBJ2-7	CSVALAESSYEQYF	TGCAGCGTGGCACTAGCGGAAAGCTCCTACGAGCAGTACTTC
.	TRBD1	TRBV5-1	TRBJ2-7	CASSSAGTGGVEYF	TGCGCCAGCAGCTCGGCGGGGACAGGGGGGGTGGAGTACTTC
many	.	TRBV5-1	TRBJ1-2	CASSLSGQDGYTF	TGCGCCAGCAGCTTGTCGGGCCAGGATGGCTACACCTTC
many	.	TRBV7-2	TRBJ2-7	CASSAGADPSYEQYF	TGTGCCAGCAGCGCAGGGGCAGATCCCTCCTACGAGCAGTACTTC
many	.	TRBV6-2/TRBV6-3	TRBJ2-1	CASSYGGPASSYNEQFF	TGTGCCAGCAGTTACGGAGGTCCCGCGAGCTCCTACAATGAGCAGTTCTTC
many	TRBD1	TRBV5-1	TRBJ1-3	CASSTAGGHSGNTIYF	TGCGCCAGCAGCACAGCAGGGGGCCACTCTGGAAACACCATATATTTT
many	TRBD1	TRBV6-2/TRBV6-3	TRBJ1-1	CASSVGQGDTEAFF	TGTGCCAGCAGTGTTGGACAGGGGGACACTGAAGCTTTCTTT
many	.	TRBV28	TRBJ1-1	CASSLGVQGLTEAFF	TGTGCCAGCAGTTTAGGCGTCCAGGGGCTCACTGAAGCTTTCTTT
many	TRBD1	TRBV27	TRBJ2-6	CASRGTGVAYGANVLTF	TGTGCCAGCAGGGGGACAGGGGTGGCATACGGGGCCAACGTCCTGACTTTC
many	.	TRBV12-3/TRBV12-4	TRBJ2-7	CASSRPLSGGSYEQYF	TGTGCCAGCAGCAGACCCCTCAGTGGGGGTTCCTACGAGCAGTACTTC
.	.	TRBV6-1	TRBJ2-7	CASRRSRDYEQYF	TGTGCCAGCAGGCGGAGCCGGGATTACGAGCAGTACTTC
few	.	TRBV6-1	TRBJ2-3	CAISPGDTDTQYF	TGTGCCATCTCACCGGGGGACACAGATACGCAGTATTTT
many	.	TRBV2	TRBJ1-1	CASSEVTGYSMNTEAFF	TGTGCCAGCAGTGAAGTTACAGGTTACTCAATGAACACTGAAGCTTTCTTT
many	.	TRBV10-3	TRBJ1-1	CAISAGGQGTEAFF	TGTGCCATCAGTGCCGGGGGGCAGGGCACTGAAGCTTTCTTT
few	.	TRBV20-1	TRBJ2-4	CSARDTGMAKNIQYF	TGCAGTGCTAGAGATACAGGGATGGCCAAAAACATTCAGTACTTC
.	.	TRBV15	TRBJ2-3	CATTFDSYTDTQYF	TGTGCCACCACCTTTGACAGCTACACAGATACGCAGTATTTT
many	.	TRBV9	TRBJ2-4	CASSVGPGTKNIQYF	TGTGCCAGCAGCGTAGGGCCGGGAACCAAAAACATTCAGTACTTC
.	TRBD2	TRBV19	TRBJ2-1	CASSISGSGGNEQFF	TGTGCCAGTAGTATCAGCGGGAGCGGAGGGAATGAGCAGTTCTTC
many	.	TRBV6-1	TRBJ1-3	CASTSGRAGNTIYF	TGTGCCAGCACCTCCGGTCGGGCTGGAAACACCATATATTTT
.	TRBD2	TRBV7-2	TRBJ2-1	CASTFGTSGNNEQFF	TGTGCCAGCACCTTCGGGACTAGCGGCAACAATGAGCAGTTCTTC
many	TRBD2	TRBV18	TRBJ2-2	CASSPRTSPSNTGELFF	TGTGCCAGCTCACCACGGACTAGCCCTTCGAACACCGGGGAGCTGTTTTTT
many	.	TRBV12-3/TRBV12-4	TRBJ2-2	CASRVLGYANTGELFF	TGTGCCAGCAGGGTACTGGGGTACGCGAACACCGGGGAGCTGTTTTTT
many	.	TRBV2	TRBJ2-2	CASSAQVTITGELFF	TGTGCCAGCAGCGCACAGGTTACCATCACCGGGGAGCTGTTTTTT
many	.	TRBV28	TRBJ1-5	CASSFPGGLGNQPQHF	TGTGCCAGCAGTTTCCCGGGGGGGTTAGGCAATCAGCCCCAGCATTTT
many	.	TRBV2	TRBJ2-1	CAPGRVGRNNEQFF	TGTGCCCCCGGCAGGGTAGGGCGTAATAATGAGCAGTTCTTC
.	.	TRBV3-1	TRBJ1-2	CASSQLDRVNYGYTF	TGTGCCAGCAGCCAATTGGACAGAGTTAACTATGGCTACACCTTC
few	.	TRBV5-1	TRBJ1-3	CASSSTSSGNTIYF	TGCGCCAGCAGCTCGACTAGCTCTGGAAACACCATATATTTT
few	.	TRBV10-1	TRBJ1-6	CASSDGNSPLHF	TGCGCCAGCAGTGACGGGAATTCACCCCTCCACTTT
.	TRBD1	TRBV20-1	TRBJ2-7	CSARVSWDRAWGYEQYF	TGCAGTGCTAGAGTTTCCTGGGACAGGGCATGGGGCTACGAGCAGTACTTC
many	TRBD1	TRBV9	TRBJ1-2	CASSVDLGQGARGYTF	TGTGCCAGCAGCGTAGACTTGGGACAGGGGGCGCGAGGCTACACCTTC
few	TRBD1	TRBV30	TRBJ2-2	CAWYKLDRGLLWNTGELFF	TGTGCCTGGTATAAACTAGACAGGGGGCTTCTTTGGAACACCGGGGAGCTGTTTTTT
many	.	TRBV3-1	TRBJ1-2	CASSLRVTDYGYTF	TGTGCCAGCAGCCTCAGGGTTACAGACTATGGCTACACCTTC
many	TRBD2	TRBV20-1	TRBJ2-3	CSARDWLAGVSSTDTQYF	TGCAGTGCTAGAGATTGGCTAGCGGGGGTGTCTAGCACAGATACGCAGTATTTT
many	TRBD2	TRBV24-1	TRBJ2-1	CATSDTGLVSYNEQFF	TGTGCCACCAGTGATACGGGACTAGTGTCCTACAATGAGCAGTTCTTC
many	TRBD1	TRBV5-1	TRBJ2-7	CASSLAGTATYEQYF	TGCGCCAGCAGCTTGGCGGGGACAGCCACCTACGAGCAGTACTTC
.	TRBD2	TRBV4-1	TRBJ2-3	CASSPYTKGLVSDTQYF	TGCGCCAGCAGCCCGTATACCAAGGGACTAGTTAGTGATACGCAGTATTTT
many	TRBD2	TRBV27	TRBJ2-7	CASSPSVAGAYEQYF	TGTGCCAGCAGTCCCTCAGTAGCGGGAGCGTACGAGCAGTACTTC
.	.	TRBV28	TRBJ1-2	CASSGYREWIYGYTF	TGTGCCAGCAGCGGATACAGGGAATGGATTTATGGCTACACCTTC